This T cell receptor beta chain came from a study of cytomegalovirus exposure and HLA in healthy donors. PCR was performed using 60 Vbeta and 13 Jbeta primers. This table comes from immunoSEQ multiplex PCR, and its TCRdb copy is limited to in-frame clones, with some not included. The data hold 150,000 to 200,000 clones, with 65% to 85% observed a single time. The CDR3 length is 17 residues. The germline V gene has CDR1 SEHNR and CDR2 FQNEAQ (reference sequence). V lost 5 bases and J 1 base, leaving 20 bases between the germline ends. The clonotype comes from a man aged 18 to 30 in good health and CMV-seronegative. The V gene is TRBV7-9, the J gene TRBJ1-1; D remains unclear. Sequenced: PBMCs. In nucleotides, the CDR3 is TGTGCCAGCAGCCCACCCCGCGGTCGTCCCCGGAACACTGAAGCTTTCTTT. It is translated as CASSPPRGRPRNTEAFF.